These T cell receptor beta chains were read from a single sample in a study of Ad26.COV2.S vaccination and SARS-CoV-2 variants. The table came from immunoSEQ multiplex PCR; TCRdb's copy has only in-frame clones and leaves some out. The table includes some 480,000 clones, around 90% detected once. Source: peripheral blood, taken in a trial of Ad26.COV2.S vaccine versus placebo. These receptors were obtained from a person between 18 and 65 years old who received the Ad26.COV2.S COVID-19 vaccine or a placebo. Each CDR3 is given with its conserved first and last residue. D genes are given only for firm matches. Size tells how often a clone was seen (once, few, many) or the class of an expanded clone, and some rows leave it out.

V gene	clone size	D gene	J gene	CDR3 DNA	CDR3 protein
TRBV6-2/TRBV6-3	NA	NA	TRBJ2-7	NA	CASSSSGDSYEQYF
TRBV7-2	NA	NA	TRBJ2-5	TGTGCCAGCAGAGGGCACAGGGTGGAAGAGACCCAGTACTTC	CASRGHRVEETQYF
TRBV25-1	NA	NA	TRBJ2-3	TGTGCCAGCAGTGAATGGGCGGGAATCACAGATACGCAGTATTTT	CASSEWAGITDTQYF
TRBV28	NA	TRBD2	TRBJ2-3	TGTGCCAGCAGTTCCCTAGCGGGATTGAGCACAGATACGCAGTATTTT	CASSSLAGLSTDTQYF
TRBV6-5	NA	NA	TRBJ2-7	TGTGCCAGCAGACCGCGGGACACCGTATACGAGCAGTACTTC	CASRPRDTVYEQYF
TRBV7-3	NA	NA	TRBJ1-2	TGTGCCAGCAGCTCCACCGGGACTTTAGAGTCCTTC	CASSSTGTLESF
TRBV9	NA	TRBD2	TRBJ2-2	TGTGCCAGCAGCGTAGAACTAGCGGCCAACACCGGGGAGCTGTTTTTT	CASSVELAANTGELFF
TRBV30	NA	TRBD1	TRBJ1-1	TGTGCCTGGGACAGGGCAGCGGGTACTGAAGCTTTCTTT	CAWDRAAGTEAFF
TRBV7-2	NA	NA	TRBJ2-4	TGTGCCAGCAGTGCGGGTCAAAACATTCAGTACTTC	CASSAGQNIQYF
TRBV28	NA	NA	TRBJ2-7	TGTGCCAGCCAGACTCACGGGCGCTACGAGCAGTACTTC	CASQTHGRYEQYF
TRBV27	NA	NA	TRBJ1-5	TGTGCCAGCAGTTCTCCCAATCAGCCCCAGCATTTT	CASSSPNQPQHF
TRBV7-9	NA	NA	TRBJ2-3	TGTGCCAGCAGCTTAGCCTTCTCGGGGGTTGCGCAGTATTTT	CASSLAFSGVAQYF
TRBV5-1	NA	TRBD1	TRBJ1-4	TGCGCCAGCAGCTTGGCTGGGACAGAAAATGAAAAACTGTTTTTT	CASSLAGTENEKLFF
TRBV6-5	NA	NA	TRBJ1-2	TGTGCCAGCAGAGGGACCGTTTATGGCTACACCTTC	CASRGTVYGYTF
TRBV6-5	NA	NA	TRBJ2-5	TGTGCCAGCAGTAAGACAGGGTGGGAGGTGACCCAGTACTTC	CASSKTGWEVTQYF
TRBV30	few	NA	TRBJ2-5	TGTGCCTGGATTGTAGGGGACGGGAGAGAGACCCAGTACTTC	CAWIVGDGRETQYF
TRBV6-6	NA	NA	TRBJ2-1	TGTGCCAGCAGTTACGGGACAAGAACCTACAATGAGCAGTTCTTC	CASSYGTRTYNEQFF
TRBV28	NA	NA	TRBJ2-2	TGTGCCAGCATGTCTTCCACCGGGGAGCTGTTTTTT	CASMSSTGELFF
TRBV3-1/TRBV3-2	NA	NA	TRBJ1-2	TGTGCCAGCAGCCAAGTAGTCAGAAACTATGGCTACACCTTC	CASSQVVRNYGYTF
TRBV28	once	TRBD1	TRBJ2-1	TGTGCCAGCAGCTGGCCGGGACAGGGACCCCATGAGCAGTTCTTC	CASSWPGQGPHEQFF
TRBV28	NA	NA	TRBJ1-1	TGTGCCAGCAGTCTCAACCCCAGGGGACACACTGAAGCTTTCTTT	CASSLNPRGHTEAFF
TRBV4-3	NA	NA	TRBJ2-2	TGCGCCAGCAGCCTTCGAAACAGAGCCGGGGAGCTGTTTTTT	CASSLRNRAGELFF
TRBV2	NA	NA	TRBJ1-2	TGTGCCAGCAGTGACGCCGGGCCCGGGGCCTATGGCTACACCTTC	CASSDAGPGAYGYTF
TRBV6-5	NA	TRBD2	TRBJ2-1	TGTGCCAGCAGCCCAGCGGGACTCTCCTACAATGAGCAGTTCTTC	CASSPAGLSYNEQFF
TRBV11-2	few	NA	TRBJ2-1	TGTGCCAGCAGCTTAGGGGGTTTGGTGGAGTACGGGAATGAGCAGTTCTTC	CASSLGGLVEYGNEQFF
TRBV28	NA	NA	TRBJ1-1	TGTGCCAGCAGTTTGGGCACAGGGCGTACTGAAGCTTTCTTT	CASSLGTGRTEAFF
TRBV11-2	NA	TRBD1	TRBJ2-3	TGTGCCAGCAGGACGCCGGGACAGGGGGCAGATACGCAGTATTTT	CASRTPGQGADTQYF
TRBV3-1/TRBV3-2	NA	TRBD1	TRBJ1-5	TGTGCCAGCAGCCAGGCCGGATCAGGGGGGAATCAGCCCCAGCATTTT	CASSQAGSGGNQPQHF
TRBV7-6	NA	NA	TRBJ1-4	TGTGCCAGCAGCCTACGACTCGTTCAAAATGAAAAACTGTTTTTT	CASSLRLVQNEKLFF
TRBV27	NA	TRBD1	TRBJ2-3	TGTGCCAGCAGTTTAGGATGGGGACAGGGCTCCTTGACAGATACGCAGTATTTT	CASSLGWGQGSLTDTQYF
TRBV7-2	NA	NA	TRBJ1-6	TGTGCCAGCAGCTCTAGGGTGGGGCTTTCACCCCTCCACTTT	CASSSRVGLSPLHF
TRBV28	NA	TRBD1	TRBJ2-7	TGTGCCAGCAGACCGGGACAGTCTGACGAGCAGTACTTC	CASRPGQSDEQYF
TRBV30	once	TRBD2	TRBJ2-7	TGTGCCGGAGCGGGAGGGCCGGCCGAGCAGTACTTC	CAGAGGPAEQYF
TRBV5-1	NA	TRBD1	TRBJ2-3	TGCGCCAGCAGCGCCGGGACAGGGCCCACAGATACGCAGTATTTT	CASSAGTGPTDTQYF
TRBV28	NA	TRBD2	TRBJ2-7	TGTGCCAGCAGCTTGGTACTAGCGGGGGATTACGAGCAGTACTTC	CASSLVLAGDYEQYF
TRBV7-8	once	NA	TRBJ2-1	TGTGCCAGCAGCTTAGGGTTATTAGCGCCCGTCTTC	CASSLGLLAPVF
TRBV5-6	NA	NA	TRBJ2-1	TGTGCCTCAGGCGGAACCCCCTACAATGAGCAGTTCTTC	CASGGTPYNEQFF
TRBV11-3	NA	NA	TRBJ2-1	TGTGCCAGCAGCCACGGGGTTGACAATGAGCAGTTCTTC	CASSHGVDNEQFF
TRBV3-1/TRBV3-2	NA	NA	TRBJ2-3	TGTGCCAGCAGCCCCCAGCGGCCTAGCACAGATACGCAGTATTTT	CASSPQRPSTDTQYF
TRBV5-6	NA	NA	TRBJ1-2	TGTGCCAGCAGCGAGGGCTCCGGGACTAACTATGGCTACACCTTC	CASSEGSGTNYGYTF
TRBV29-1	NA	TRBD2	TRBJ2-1	TGCAGCGTTGGGGGACTAGCGGGAGGGCCTAGTGAGCAGTTCTTC	CSVGGLAGGPSEQFF
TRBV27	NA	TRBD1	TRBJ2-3	TGTGCCAGCAGTCCACTGGCGACAGGGGCCAGCACAGATACGCAGTATTTT	CASSPLATGASTDTQYF
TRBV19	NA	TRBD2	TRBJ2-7	TGTGCCAGTAGTAGACTAGCCGGGACGCACGAGCAGTACTTC	CASSRLAGTHEQYF
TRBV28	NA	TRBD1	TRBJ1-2	TGTGCCAGCAGTTTCTTCGGGACAGGGGCCGTCCGAAATGGCTACACCTTC	CASSFFGTGAVRNGYTF
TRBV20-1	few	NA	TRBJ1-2	TGTCGTGACTATGGCTACACCTTC	CRDYGYTF
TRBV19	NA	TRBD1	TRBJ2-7	TGTGCCAGTAGTATGGGGGTCGGTTCGGGACAGGGCTCCTACGAGCAGTACTTC	CASSMGVGSGQGSYEQYF
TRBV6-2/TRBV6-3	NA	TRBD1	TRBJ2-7	TGTGCCAGCAGTGTGTACAGGGGCGACGAGCAGTACTTC	CASSVYRGDEQYF
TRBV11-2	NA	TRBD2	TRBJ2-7	TGTGCCAGCAGTCCCAGCGGGAGACGACCTGGCGAGCAGTACTTC	CASSPSGRRPGEQYF
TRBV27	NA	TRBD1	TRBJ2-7	TGTGCCAGCAGCCGGGACAGCCTCTCCTACGAGCAGTACTTC	CASSRDSLSYEQYF